This TCR beta chain emerged from a study of blood T cell repertoires in COVID-19. Turning to the study itself: The United States, Italy and Spain were the sources of the acute and convalescent COVID-19 samples.

Original data processing: Amplifying reference gene primers gave estimates of nucleated cell counts. Using immunoSEQ multiplex PCR, the repertoire was profiled, and TCRdb retains in-frame clones only, with some absent. The V and J calls and clone size were taken over from that table, and D and trimming were inferred from the DNA. The top ten hold roughly 17% of the sample, which has some 100,000 clones, approximately 90% seen once. This sequence originates from a man aged 45-60 years with acute or convalescent COVID-19. The sample taken for sequencing was peripheral blood.

Here the CDR3 reads CASSSARTPSLEQYF. The CDR3 DNA is TGTGCCAGCAGTTCCGCGAGGACTCCCTCCCTCGAGCAGTACTTC. This chain joins TRBV6-2 or TRBV6-3 and TRBJ2-7, with D perhaps matching TRBD2 (5 bases). Trimming stripped 4 bases from V and 6 bases from J, with 19 bases between. The CDR3 is 15 residues long. Per germline, CDR1 MNHEY and CDR2 SVGEGT.